This T cell receptor beta chain was sequenced in a study of CD8+ T cells in alopecia areata. It was cDNA, reverse transcribed from extracted RNA, that served as the sequencing template. Method: immunoSEQ multiplex PCR; TCRdb's copy keeps in-frame clones and lacks some. The repertoire has some 110,000 clones, less than 75% of them found once; the top ten carry 25% to 30%. The treatment was: oral pan-JAK inhibitor, 5-10 mg twice daily. The TCR was taken from a human donor with alopecia areata. Sequenced material: CD8+ T cells sorted from blood, taken at week 4, from a patient treated with tofacitinib.

CDR3 nucleotides: TGCAGCGTGGCTACAGGGGAGGAGGGTGAAAAACTGTTTTTT. This codes for CSVATGEEGEKLFF. The rearrangement links TRBV29-1 to TRBJ1-4, with 7 bases lining up with TRBD1. The germline CDR1 and CDR2 sequences are SQVTM and ANQGSEA. V was clipped by 6 bases and J by 7 bases; unmatched bases: 11. CDR3 length: 14 amino acids.